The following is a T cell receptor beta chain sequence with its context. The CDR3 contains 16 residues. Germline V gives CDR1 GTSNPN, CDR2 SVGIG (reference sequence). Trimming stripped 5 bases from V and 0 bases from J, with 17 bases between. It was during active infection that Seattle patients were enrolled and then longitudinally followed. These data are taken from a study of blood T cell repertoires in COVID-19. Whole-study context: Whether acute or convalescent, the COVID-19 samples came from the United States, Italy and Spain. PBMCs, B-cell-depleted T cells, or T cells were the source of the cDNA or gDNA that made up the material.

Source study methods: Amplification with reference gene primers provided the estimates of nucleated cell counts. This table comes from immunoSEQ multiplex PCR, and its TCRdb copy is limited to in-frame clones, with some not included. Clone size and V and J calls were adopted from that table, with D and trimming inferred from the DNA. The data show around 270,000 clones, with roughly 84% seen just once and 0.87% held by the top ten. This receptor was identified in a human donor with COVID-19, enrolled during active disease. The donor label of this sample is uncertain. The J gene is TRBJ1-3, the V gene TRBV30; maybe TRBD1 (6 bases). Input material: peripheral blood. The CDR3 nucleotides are TGTGCCTGGGGGGCCGGGGGGGCCTTCTCTGGAAACACCATATATTTT. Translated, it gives CAWGAGGAFSGNTIYF.